This T cell receptor beta chain was identified in a study of T cell repertoires in cytomegalovirus infection. Whole-study context: It was the public TCR beta signatures that indicated both CMV infection and matching HLA type.

V lost 6 bases, J lost 2 bases, and 2 bases stayed unmatched. There are 14 residues in the CDR3. From the reads, TCRdb called clonotypes with MiXCR, one entry per CDR3 protein. Among approximately 320,000 distinct CDR3 sequences listed, 9.5% were seen once. This clonotype was counted many times. Antigen unknown. Study-wide results and caveats: Based on cumulative public TCR beta family frequency, carriers of CMV plus the relevant HLA were identified. HLA-C-restricted CMV-specific TCR beta clonotypes were dominant in the ex vivo response.

The receptor was derived from a human donor in good health (CMV status not recorded). Some clones in this sample may be carry-over from other donors' samples. Specimen: PBMCs. This chain uses TRBV12-3 or TRBV12-4 with TRBJ1-2; 11 bases fit TRBD1. The CDR3 nucleotides are TGTGCCAGCAGAGGACAGGGGGCGAACTATGGCTACACCTTC. Translation gives CASRGQGANYGYTF.